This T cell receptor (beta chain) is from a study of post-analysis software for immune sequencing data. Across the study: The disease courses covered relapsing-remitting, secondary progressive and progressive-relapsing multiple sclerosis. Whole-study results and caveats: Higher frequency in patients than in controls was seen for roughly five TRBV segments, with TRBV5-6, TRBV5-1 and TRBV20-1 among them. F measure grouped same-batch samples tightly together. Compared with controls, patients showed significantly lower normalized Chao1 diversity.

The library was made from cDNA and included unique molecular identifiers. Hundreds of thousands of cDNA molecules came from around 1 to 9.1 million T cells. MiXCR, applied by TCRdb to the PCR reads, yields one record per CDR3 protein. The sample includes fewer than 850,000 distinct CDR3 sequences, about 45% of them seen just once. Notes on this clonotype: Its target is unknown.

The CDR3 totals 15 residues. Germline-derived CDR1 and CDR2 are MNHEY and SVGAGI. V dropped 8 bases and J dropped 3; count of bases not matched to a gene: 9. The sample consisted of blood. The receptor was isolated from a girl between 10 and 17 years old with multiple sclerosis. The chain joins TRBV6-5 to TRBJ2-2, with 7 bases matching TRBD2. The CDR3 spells CASRRAGAHTGELFF. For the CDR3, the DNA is TGTGCCAGCCGGCGCGCGGGAGCCCACACCGGGGAGCTGTTTTTT.